These 21 T cell receptor beta chains were sequenced from one sample in a study of blood T cell repertoires in COVID-19 (dated by TCRdb to 2020 to 2021). The library was built by means of the immunoSEQ multiplex PCR assay. In its TCRdb copy, this immuneACCESS table keeps in-frame sequences only and misses some clones. Where compared with another copy, unresolved V genes explain less than half of these, and the others have no known cause. This sample lists some 270,000 clones; roughly 89% were detected once. The ten most abundant clones make up under 2.5% of the sample. Sequencing was carried out using PBMCs or T cells enriched from blood (not recorded which). These TCRs come from a woman in her sixties or seventies who had recovered from COVID-19.

This chain connects TRBV5-5 to TRBJ2-1; D is unresolved. Germline V lookup: CDR1 SGHKS, CDR2 YYEKEE (reference sequence). Trimming left V 1 base short and J 12 bases short, with 8 bases between. This CDR3 region has 11 residues. The CDR3 region is CASSLTDPQFF. DNA for the CDR3: TGTGCCAGCAGCTTGACAGATCCGCAGTTCTTC.

J is TRBJ2-7 and V is TRBV27, with a weak D call TRBD2 (5 bases). Per the germline V gene, CDR1 is MNHEY and CDR2 is SMNVEV (reference sequence). Between the trimmed V and J ends, which lost 5 bases and 3 bases, there was a span of 5 bases. CDR3 length: 11 residues. CDR3 residues: CASSDYYEQYF. The CDR3 nucleotides read TGTGCCAGCAGTGACTACTACGAGCAGTACTTC.

The rearrangement joins TRBV6-5 to TRBJ1-1; D may be TRBD1 (5 bases). The CDR3 is made up of 14 amino acids. With 6 bases removed from V and 3 bases from J, the gap between germline ends came to 14 bases. Germline V lookup: CDR1 MNHEY, CDR2 SVGAGI. CDR3 nucleotides: TGTGCCAGCAGCCGGGGGTCAGGTGACACTGAAGCTTTCTTT. Encoded protein: CASSRGSGDTEAFF.

V is TRBV3-1 (or the pseudogene TRBV3-2) and J is TRBJ1-1; D remains unclear. The germline V gene encodes CDR1 LGHDT and CDR2 YNNKEL (reference sequence). CDR3 length: 12 amino acids. The V gene lost 3 bases and the J gene lost 7 bases, with 9 bases spanning the gap. CDR3 DNA sequence: TGTGCCAGCAGCCAGGGCGACGGTGAAGCTTTCTTT. Its protein is CASSQGDGEAFF.

This chain links TRBV7-2 with TRBJ2-2; a weak D match, TRBD2 (5 bases). Trimming stripped 3 bases from V and 6 bases from J, with 14 bases between. Germline loops: CDR1 SGHTA, CDR2 FQGNSA. There are 15 residues in the CDR3. DNA of the CDR3: TGTGCCAGCAGCTTCCCCGGGAAAGCCCCCGGGGAGCTGTTTTTT. Amino acid sequence: CASSFPGKAPGELFF.

The J gene is TRBJ2-1, the V gene TRBV30; D perhaps matches TRBD2 (6 bases). Deletions cut 4 bases from V and 5 bases from J, with 21 bases between. The CDR3 is 16 residues long. Germline loops: CDR1 GTSNPN, CDR2 SVGIG (reference sequence). The CDR3 coding sequence is TGTGCCTGGAACCTAGGAACTAGCTTGGTTAACAATGAGCAGTTCTTC. This encodes CAWNLGTSLVNNEQFF.

The rearrangement links TRBV19 to TRBJ2-5, with 11 nucleotides matching TRBD2. V gave up 5 bases and J gave up 2 bases; unmatched junction bases: 4. The germline CDR1 and CDR2 sequences are LNHDA and SQIVND (reference sequence). The CDR3 sequence is 15 residues long. The CDR3: CASSWGLADQETQYF. CDR3 DNA sequence: TGTGCCAGTAGTTGGGGACTAGCGGATCAAGAGACCCAGTACTTC.

V usage is TRBV10-3 and J usage is TRBJ1-2; D may be TRBD1 (6 bases). Trimming pared 2 bases from V and 8 bases from J, leaving 18 bases between. The V gene's germline CDR1 is ENHRY and CDR2 SYGVKD. This CDR3 region has 15 residues. DNA for the CDR3: TGTGCCATCAGTGAGAACCGGGACACCCTCCCCGGCTACACCTTC. Its protein product is CAISENRDTLPGYTF.

The gene calls are TRBV7-9 and TRBJ2-5; D uncertain. V was shortened by 5 bases and J by 3 bases, with 7 bases between the two germline ends. In germline, CDR1 is SEHNR, CDR2 FQNEAQ (reference sequence). CDR3 length: 12 amino acids. The DNA of the CDR3 is TGTGCCAGCAGCCCGTATAAAGAGACCCAGTACTTC. Protein sequence: CASSPYKETQYF. The full variable domain, completed using reference TRBV7-9 and TRBJ2-5, is DTGVSQNPRHKITKRGQNVTFRCDPISEHNRLYWYRQTLGQGPEFLTYFQNEAQLEKSRLLSDRFSAERPKGSFSTLEIQRTEQGDSAMYLCASSPYKETQYFGPGTRLLVL.

This chain joins TRBV28 and TRBJ2-1; 10 nucleotides match TRBD2. Germline V gene data show CDR1 as MDHEN and CDR2 as SYDVKM. The length of the CDR3 is 16 residues. V was clipped by 7 bases and J by 8 bases; unmatched bases: 14. The CDR3 protein is CASTVPRSGRGYEQFF. The CDR3 DNA reads TGTGCCAGCACTGTCCCCCGGAGCGGGAGGGGTTATGAGCAGTTCTTC.

As for this clone: The same CDR3 is also encoded by other DNA sequences in this sample. This rearrangement joins TRBV18 to TRBJ1-2; D possibly corresponds to TRBD1 (5 bases). Trimming took 2 bases from V and 2 from J, leaving 9 bases between them. There are 14 residues in the CDR3. The germline V gene encodes CDR1 KGHSH and CDR2 LQKENI. The CDR3 DNA reads as TGTGCCAGCTCACCATCGGAGGGGAACTATGGCTACACCTTC. Translating gives CASSPSEGNYGYTF.

The J gene is TRBJ2-6, the V gene TRBV11-3; D not certain. Trimming took off 5 bases at V and 0 bases at J, with 11 bases between the two ends. Per the germline V gene, CDR1 is SGHNT and CDR2 is YENEEA. The CDR3 sequence is 16 residues long. As DNA, the CDR3 is TGTGCCAGCAGCCACCGACAACTCTCTGGGGCCAACGTCCTGACTTTC. Translated, it gives CASSHRQLSGANVLTF.

The CDR3 DNA follows: TGTGCCAGCAGCGCGGGACTAGCGGGTGTCAATGAGCAGTTCTTC. Translation: CASSAGLAGVNEQFF. V and J are TRBV5-4 and TRBJ2-1, with 12 bases fitting TRBD2. Germline V CDR1 and CDR2: SGHNT, YYREEE (reference sequence). CDR3 length equals 15 residues. Germline trimming cut 4 bases from V and 6 bases from J; bases unmatched to any gene: 5.

The chain links TRBV21-1 to TRBJ2-1; TRBD2, the table's D call, was not compared with the DNA. TRBV21-1 is recorded as a pseudogene. This CDR3 is 17 amino acids long. This CDR3 is CASSTRRVPSSYNEQFF. CDR3 DNA sequence: TGTGCCAGCAGCACGAGGCGGGTTCCGAGCTCCTACAATGAGCAGTTCTTC.

The chain combines TRBV7-9 with TRBJ1-5, with D tentatively TRBD1 (6 bases). This CDR3 spans 14 amino acids. CDR1 and CDR2 from the germline V gene are SEHNR and FQNEAQ (reference sequence). Trimming left V 5 bases short and J 4 bases short, with 12 bases between. In DNA form, the CDR3 reads TGTGCCAGCAGCCTACAGGGAGCTAATCAGCCCCAGCATTTT. Residues: CASSLQGANQPQHF. Looking up the rest from reference TRBV7-9 and TRBJ1-5 gives the full variable domain: DTGVSQNPRHKITKRGQNVTFRCDPISEHNRLYWYRQTLGQGPEFLTYFQNEAQLEKSRLLSDRFSAERPKGSFSTLEIQRTEQGDSAMYLCASSLQGANQPQHFGDGTRLSIL.

The count of this clone is one. Here the CDR3 reads CASSSQGTLPGELFF. Written as DNA, the CDR3 is TGTGCCAGCAGCTCACAGGGAACCCTTCCCGGGGAGCTGTTTTTT. The V gene is TRBV7-2, the J gene TRBJ2-2; maybe TRBD1 (6 bases). With 4 bases removed from V and 6 bases from J, the gap between germline ends came to 15 bases. Germline CDR1 reads SGHTA; CDR2 reads FQGNSA. This CDR3 is built from 15 residues.

The chain has TRBV6-5 and TRBJ2-1, with TRBD2 matching over 9 bases. CDR1 is MNHEY, CDR2 SVGAGI, per germline. CDR3 length: 16 residues. V was clipped by 2 bases and J by 4 bases; unmatched bases: 6. The CDR3 sequence is CASSYALTSGYNEQFF. CDR3 DNA: TGTGCCAGCAGTTACGCGTTGACTAGCGGATACAATGAGCAGTTCTTC.

This chain joins TRBV6-5 and TRBJ1-2, with TRBD1 matching over 9 bases. The CDR3 sequence is 15 residues long. J was trimmed by 3 bases and V by 6 bases; bases with no gene match: 8. Germline assignment: CDR1 MNHEY and CDR2 SVGAGI. CDR3: CASSQDRGRDYGYTF. The CDR3 nucleotides are TGTGCCAGCAGCCAGGACAGGGGCCGGGACTATGGCTACACCTTC.

CDR3 bases: TGTGCCAGCTCACCACCGGGGCAGTTCCTCCGCAACACTGAAGCTTTCTTT. Encoded protein: CASSPPGQFLRNTEAFF. This rearrangement joins TRBV18 to TRBJ1-1; tentative D call: TRBD1 (5 bases). Trimming took 0 bases from V and 2 from J, leaving 16 bases between them. CDR3 length: 17 residues. Germline values: CDR1 KGHSH, CDR2 LQKENI. The full variable domain, with the rest looked up from reference TRBV18 and TRBJ1-1, is NAGVMQNPRHLVRRRGQEARLRCSPMKGHSHVYWYRQLPEEGLKFMVYLQKENIIDESGMPKERFSAEFPKEGPSILRIQQVVRGDSAAYFCASSPPGQFLRNTEAFFGQGTRLTVV.

The chain carries TRBV27 and TRBJ2-7; 8 nucleotides match TRBD2. This CDR3 region has 15 residues. V was clipped by 6 bases and J by 4 bases; unmatched bases: 11. Per germline, CDR1 MNHEY and CDR2 SMNVEV (reference sequence). CDR3 bases: TGTGCCAGCAGCCTCAACGGGGGGGCAGGGTACGAGCAGTACTTC. Translation gives CASSLNGGAGYEQYF.

V is TRBV24-1 and J is TRBJ1-2; D is perhaps TRBD1 (5 bases). The V gene's germline CDR1 is KGHDR and CDR2 SFDVKD. With 5 bases removed from V and 1 base from J, the gap between germline ends came to 10 bases. The CDR3 totals 14 residues. CDR3 sequence reads: CATSGGRYNYGYTF. The CDR3 DNA sequence: TGTGCCACCAGTGGGGGCAGATATAACTATGGCTACACCTTC.